This is a list of T cell receptor beta chains from one sample in a study of graft-versus-host responses after intestinal transplantation. These receptors lack a known antigen. Profiling relied on immunoSEQ multiplex PCR, and the TCRdb table lists in-frame clones only, not all of them. The sample holds 55,000 to 75,000 clones, approximately 84% seen once. Material: unstimulated CD4+ T cells sorted from spleen or lymph node cells, obtained before transplant. Receptors originate from a human donor who was the organ donor for an intestinal transplant. The conserved cysteine and the conserved F or W are not part of the CDR3 here. Each record gives: J gene, V gene, CDR3 length, CDR3 protein.

j_gene: TRBJ1-1
v_gene: TRBV6-1
len: 14
CDR3aa: ASSDYLQSLNTEAF

j_gene: TRBJ2-5
v_gene: TRBV6-6
len: 13
CDR3aa: ASRTDSIVQETQY

j_gene: TRBJ2-2
v_gene: TRBV30
len: 10
CDR3aa: AWRFQTGELF

j_gene: TRBJ1-5
v_gene: TRBV23-1
len: 13
CDR3aa: ASRTSGNSNQPQH

j_gene: TRBJ1-1
v_gene: TRBV19
len: 14
CDR3aa: ASSILIRGSGTEAF

j_gene: TRBJ2-2
v_gene: TRBV4-1
len: 15
CDR3aa: ASSQDRQGGNTGELF

j_gene: TRBJ2-5
v_gene: TRBV6-1
len: 11
CDR3aa: ASSRDREETQY

j_gene: TRBJ1-5
v_gene: TRBV6-1
len: 10
CDR3aa: ASSARQGPQH

j_gene: TRBJ2-3
v_gene: TRBV11-3
len: 15
CDR3aa: ASSLGLAGDFTDTQY

j_gene: TRBJ2-2
v_gene: TRBV2
len: 11
CDR3aa: ASTRLPSGELF

j_gene: TRBJ1-5
v_gene: TRBV6-5
len: 12
CDR3aa: ASRQRQGVQPQH

j_gene: TRBJ1-1
v_gene: TRBV27
len: 11
CDR3aa: ASSFQPGGEAF

j_gene: TRBJ1-3
v_gene: TRBV5-6
len: 13
CDR3aa: ASSFRTASGNTIY

j_gene: TRBJ2-6
v_gene: TRBV5-4
len: 15
CDR3aa: ASSPGSGGFGANVLT

j_gene: TRBJ1-4
v_gene: TRBV5-1
len: 16
CDR3aa: ASSHGDRHPATNEKLF

j_gene: TRBJ2-5
v_gene: TRBV27
len: 12
CDR3aa: ASRTSRRQETQY

j_gene: TRBJ2-3
v_gene: TRBV4-2
len: 10
CDR3aa: ASSQAFDTQY

j_gene: TRBJ1-2
v_gene: TRBV4-2
len: 13
CDR3aa: ASSQARTGSYGYT

j_gene: TRBJ2-5
v_gene: TRBV5-1
len: 12
CDR3aa: ASSLRTGEETQY

j_gene: TRBJ2-4
v_gene: TRBV18
len: 15
CDR3aa: ASSPSSGYAAKNIQY

j_gene: TRBJ1-4
v_gene: TRBV28
len: 13
CDR3aa: ASSLGGATNEKLF

j_gene: TRBJ1-2
v_gene: TRBV18
len: 11
CDR3aa: ASSPRQGYGYT

j_gene: TRBJ1-1
v_gene: TRBV10-3
len: 11
CDR3aa: AISPDRETEAF

j_gene: TRBJ2-4
v_gene: TRBV6-6
len: 14
CDR3aa: ASTGTGGAAKNIQY

j_gene: TRBJ1-2
v_gene: TRBV5-6
len: 16
CDR3aa: ASSSNRGQSHFNYGYT

j_gene: TRBJ2-6
v_gene: TRBV19
len: 14
CDR3aa: ASRPTGIRGANVLT

j_gene: TRBJ1-4
v_gene: TRBV7-9
len: 12
CDR3aa: ASLRQESNEKLF

j_gene: TRBJ1-3
v_gene: TRBV29-1
len: 11
CDR3aa: SVGLTSGNTIY

j_gene: TRBJ2-5
v_gene: TRBV30
len: 9
CDR3aa: AWSNSITQY

j_gene: TRBJ1-6
v_gene: TRBV5-6
len: 15
CDR3aa: ASSFTSRGSYNSPLH

j_gene: TRBJ2-2
v_gene: TRBV7-7
len: 13
CDR3aa: ASSFSGGSTGELF

j_gene: TRBJ2-1
v_gene: TRBV10-3
len: 12
CDR3aa: AIIKDREYNEQF

j_gene: TRBJ2-4
v_gene: TRBV27
len: 16
CDR3aa: ASSTTSGGAGAKNIQY

j_gene: TRBJ1-1
v_gene: TRBV19
len: 11
CDR3aa: ASRLQVNTEAF

j_gene: TRBJ2-1
v_gene: TRBV7-7
len: 15
CDR3aa: ASSLGPNIATYNEQF

j_gene: TRBJ1-6
v_gene: TRBV15
len: 13
CDR3aa: ATSRGTGDNSPLH

j_gene: TRBJ2-3
v_gene: TRBV9
len: 13
CDR3aa: ASSVEPVSADTQY

j_gene: TRBJ1-5
v_gene: TRBV19
len: 14
CDR3aa: ASSPTQGRSNQPQH

j_gene: TRBJ2-4
v_gene: TRBV29-1
len: 12
CDR3aa: SVSAPGAKNIQY

j_gene: TRBJ1-2
v_gene: TRBV30
len: 10
CDR3aa: AWSVVNYGYT

j_gene: TRBJ1-2
v_gene: TRBV6-4
len: 9
CDR3aa: ASSDYFGYT

j_gene: TRBJ1-2
v_gene: TRBV2
len: 11
CDR3aa: ASRAGGPDVYT

j_gene: TRBJ2-3
v_gene: TRBV5-1
len: 13
CDR3aa: ASSLAFPSTDTQY

j_gene: TRBJ2-2
v_gene: TRBV5-1
len: 12
CDR3aa: ASRGLANTGELF

j_gene: TRBJ1-2
v_gene: TRBV7-2
len: 13
CDR3aa: ASSFTGGLDYGYT

j_gene: TRBJ2-5
v_gene: TRBV6-1
len: 13
CDR3aa: ASSLGASGLETQY

j_gene: TRBJ2-3
v_gene: TRBV14
len: 14
CDR3aa: ASSSRQGVLADTQY

j_gene: TRBJ1-2
v_gene: TRBV28
len: 13
CDR3aa: ASSLIPVANYGYT

j_gene: TRBJ2-3
v_gene: TRBV4-3
len: 16
CDR3aa: ASSQGLGGGSSTDTQY

j_gene: TRBJ2-5
v_gene: TRBV28
len: 13
CDR3aa: ASSFTGGTRKTQY

j_gene: TRBJ1-2
v_gene: TRBV2
len: 15
CDR3aa: ASSEAKGMGTAYGYT

j_gene: TRBJ2-2
v_gene: TRBV5-4
len: 16
CDR3aa: ASSLPDSRGRNTGELF

j_gene: TRBJ1-5
v_gene: TRBV28
len: 13
CDR3aa: ASSLGTGNNQPQH

j_gene: TRBJ1-1
v_gene: TRBV27
len: 9
CDR3aa: ASRQYTEAF

j_gene: TRBJ1-1
v_gene: TRBV9
len: 13
CDR3aa: ASSVVAGGNTEAF

j_gene: TRBJ2-1
v_gene: TRBV11-2
len: 13
CDR3aa: ASSLPGGATNEQF

j_gene: TRBJ1-5
v_gene: TRBV6-1
len: 14
CDR3aa: ASSDAVRAGWQPQH